The entry below describes one TCR beta chain. The data derive from a study of blood T cell repertoires in COVID-19. Study at large: Specimens from acute and convalescent COVID-19 originated in the United States, Italy and Spain. Sample material is recorded as cDNA or gDNA derived from T cells, B-cell-depleted T cells, or PBMCs.

Original processing notes: Estimation of nucleated cell counts was performed using reference gene primer amplification. Repertoires were generated with immunoSEQ multiplex PCR, while TCRdb's copy carries only in-frame clones and drops some. D and trimming were read from the DNA, whereas the V and J calls and clone size are those reported in that table. The table has approximately 280,000 clones, around 85% seen once. This clonotype was obtained from a man aged 45-60 years with active or convalescent COVID-19. The sequencing sample was made of peripheral blood.

CDR3 sequence reads: CATSGDSNTGELFF. Here the CDR3 DNA reads TGTGCCACCAGTGGGGACAGCAACACCGGGGAGCTGTTTTTT. V is TRBV24-1 and J is TRBJ2-2; 7 bases map to TRBD1. J was trimmed by 2 bases and V by 5 bases; bases with no gene match: 1. CDR1 is KGHDR and CDR2 is SFDVKD in the germline V gene. This CDR3 has 14 residues.